The rows below give T cell receptor beta chains drawn from one sample of a study of T-cell reconstitution after alpha-beta-depleted transplantation in children. TCRdb itself ran the PCR reads through MiXCR, one entry per CDR3 protein. The repertoire has around 100,000 distinct CDR3 sequences, 4.5% to 7.5% of them found once; the top ten carry roughly 6.1%. This specimen consisted of PBMCs, mostly from graft donor cells, obtained 60 days after TCRalphabeta/CD19-depleted stem cell transplant. These receptors originate from a female patient aged 2-9 years who had a stem cell transplant for Fanconi anemia, so the T cells may come from the graft donor. The CDR3 runs from the conserved cysteine through the conserved F or W. The D gene is left open where the match is weak. Only part of the rows carry a size: once, few, many, or a class if the clone is expanded.

TGCGCCAGCAGCGGGCGGGACGGAAACATTCAGTACTTC	CASSGRDGNIQYF	.	many	TRBV5-1	TRBJ2-4
TGTGCCAGCAAGGCAGGGTTCGACGGAAACACCATATATTTT	CASKAGFDGNTIYF	.	few	TRBV2	TRBJ1-3
TGCAGTGCTAGGGATTTTCAGGGGGCGGAAAGCTACACCTTC	CSARDFQGAESYTF	TRBD1	few	TRBV20-1	TRBJ1-2
TGTGCCAGCAGCGCCACAGGGTACACTGAAGCTTTCTTT	CASSATGYTEAFF	.	.	TRBV7-3	TRBJ1-1
TGTGCCAGCAGCAAAGAGGGACTAGCGGGGGAAGAGACCCAGTACTTC	CASSKEGLAGEETQYF	.	many	TRBV21-1	TRBJ2-5
TGTGCCTGGAGGGAACCCTTCTCCGAGCGCACAGATACGCAGTATTTT	CAWREPFSERTDTQYF	.	.	TRBV30	TRBJ2-3
TGTGCCAGCAGTGGGGTTTGGGGAACTGAAGCTTTCTTT	CASSGVWGTEAFF	.	few	TRBV27	TRBJ1-1
TGCAGTGCTAGAGAAGCGGGAGGGCTCAACACAGATACGCAGTATTTT	CSAREAGGLNTDTQYF	TRBD2	many	TRBV20-1	TRBJ2-3
TGCAGCGTTGAAGGACATAGCGGGGGCCAAGAGACCCAGTACTTC	CSVEGHSGGQETQYF	TRBD2	.	TRBV29-1	TRBJ2-5
TGTGCCAGCAGGGGACAGGGACTCTACGAGCAGTACTTC	CASRGQGLYEQYF	TRBD1	many	TRBV27	TRBJ2-7
TGTGCCAGCTCACCACAGGGTAACGGGGGAATCTCACCCCTCCACTTT	CASSPQGNGGISPLHF	.	.	TRBV18	TRBJ1-6
TGTGCCAGCAGCAAAGGCTCGGGAGGGCCTCACAATGAGCAGTTCTTC	CASSKGSGGPHNEQFF	.	.	TRBV21-1	TRBJ2-1
TGCAGTGCTAGAGCCCTCTATGGCTACACCTTC	CSARALYGYTF	.	.	TRBV20-1	TRBJ1-2
TGTGCCAGCAGTTTCCCCCAGGGGAGAGGGGAAAAACTGTTTTTT	CASSFPQGRGEKLFF	.	many	TRBV28	TRBJ1-4
TGTGCCAGCAGTTCAAACTCGGACAGGTACCAAGAGACCCAGTACTTC	CASSSNSDRYQETQYF	TRBD1	few	TRBV27	TRBJ2-5
TGTGCCAGCAGTGAATCTAGCGGGAGTTCCTACGAGCAGTACTTC	CASSESSGSSYEQYF	TRBD2	few	TRBV2	TRBJ2-7
TGTGCCAGCAGTGAACTCCCGGGGAACACTGAAGCTTTCTTT	CASSELPGNTEAFF	.	.	TRBV6-1	TRBJ1-1
TGTGCCAGCAGCCCTGGGACACCCTCCTACGAGCAGTACTTC	CASSPGTPSYEQYF	.	.	TRBV3-1	TRBJ2-7
TGTGCCAGCAGTTTATCGAGCGGGTATGGCGAGCAGTACTTC	CASSLSSGYGEQYF	.	many	TRBV27	TRBJ2-7
TGTGCCAGCAGCCCCAGGGAATTCGGCTCCTACAATGAGCAGTTCTTC	CASSPREFGSYNEQFF	.	.	TRBV7-3	TRBJ2-1
TGCGCCAGCAGCCAGAGGGGAGGGTATGAGCAGTTCTTC	CASSQRGGYEQFF	TRBD2	few	TRBV5-1	TRBJ2-1
TGTGCCAGCTGCCCCAACCATCGGCTAGCGGGAGGGCCTGAGCAGTTCTTC	CASCPNHRLAGGPEQFF	TRBD2	many	TRBV28	TRBJ2-1
TGTGCCAGCAGCTTAGGCAGGGGGCTGCAGTTCTTC	CASSLGRGLQFF	TRBD1	few	TRBV7-9	TRBJ2-1
TGCAGTGCTAGATCGTCGGGGGCAGAGTACTTC	CSARSSGAEYF	.	many	TRBV20-1	TRBJ2-5
TGTGCCAGCGACCGGGACAAAGGGACCGGGGAGCTGTTTTTT	CASDRDKGTGELFF	.	.	TRBV18	TRBJ2-2
TGTGCCAGCAGCGTAGTCGGAGGAGCGAACACCGGGGAGCTGTTTTTT	CASSVVGGANTGELFF	.	many	TRBV9	TRBJ2-2
TGCGCCAGCAGGCGGTGGGCTGGCGGGGGGGCACTCTACGAGCAGTACTTC	CASRRWAGGGALYEQYF	TRBD2	.	TRBV5-1	TRBJ2-7
TGTGCCAGCAGCTTAATGGTGGGGGGCCCCCTCGGCTACGAGCAGTACTTC	CASSLMVGGPLGYEQYF	.	many	TRBV7-2	TRBJ2-7
TGTGCCAGCAGGGGGGCCGGGGAGCTGTTTTTT	CASRGAGELFF	.	many	TRBV9	TRBJ2-2
TGTGCCAGCAGTTTCAGGGGGATGGCCTACGAGCAGTACTTC	CASSFRGMAYEQYF	TRBD1	many	TRBV27	TRBJ2-7
TGCAGTGCTAGTTCTGACGTGTACCAAGAGACCCAGTACTTC	CSASSDVYQETQYF	.	.	TRBV20-1	TRBJ2-5
TGTGCCAGCAGCTCACTAGCGGGGGAACCCGGGGAAGAGACCCAGTACTTC	CASSSLAGEPGEETQYF	TRBD2	many	TRBV6-2/TRBV6-3	TRBJ2-5